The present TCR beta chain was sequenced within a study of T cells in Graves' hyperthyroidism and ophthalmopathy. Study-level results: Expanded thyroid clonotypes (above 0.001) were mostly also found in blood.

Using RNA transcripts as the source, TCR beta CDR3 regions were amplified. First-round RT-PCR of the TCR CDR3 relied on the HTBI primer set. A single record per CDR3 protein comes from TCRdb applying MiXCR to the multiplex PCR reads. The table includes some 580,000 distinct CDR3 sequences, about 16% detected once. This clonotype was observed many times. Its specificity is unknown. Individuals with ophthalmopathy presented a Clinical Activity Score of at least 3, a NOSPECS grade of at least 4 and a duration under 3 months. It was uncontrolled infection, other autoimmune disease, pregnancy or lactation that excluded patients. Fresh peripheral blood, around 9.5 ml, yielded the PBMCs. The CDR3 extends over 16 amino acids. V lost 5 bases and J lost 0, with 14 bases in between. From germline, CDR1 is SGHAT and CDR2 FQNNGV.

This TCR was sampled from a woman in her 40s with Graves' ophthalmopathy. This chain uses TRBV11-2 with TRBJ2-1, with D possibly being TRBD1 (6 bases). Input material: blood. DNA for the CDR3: TGTGCCAGCAGCCAATCGACAGGATTCTCCTACAATGAGCAGTTCTTC. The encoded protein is CASSQSTGFSYNEQFF.